These 21 T cell receptor beta chains were all obtained from the same sample, sequenced in a study of shared clonotypes between healthy human individuals (TCRdb year 2020). Library generation was performed with the immunoSEQ multiplex PCR assay. The table was pulled from immuneACCESS by TCRdb, which kept in-frame rearrangements only. Such tables lose some clones; where checked, under half of the loss comes from unresolved V genes, and the rest has no known cause. This sample is represented by around 980,000 clones; around three quarters of them were singletons. 0.61% of the sample comes from the top ten. What was sequenced was memory CD4+ T cells from PBMCs. Explained via the paper, the cell subset or site label denotes: CD45RA-negative fraction. These receptors were obtained from a man aged 18 to 30 in good health. Some clones in this sample may be carry-over from other donors' samples.

This chain links TRBV11-2 with TRBJ1-4; 7 nucleotides line up with TRBD1. CDR1 and CDR2 from the germline V gene are SGHAT and FQNNGV. This CDR3 comprises 14 residues. J gave up 4 bases and V 4 bases, and 3 bases lay outside the gene matches. CDR3 DNA: TGTGCCAGCAGCTGGGACAGAGTTAATGAAAAACTGTTTTTT. It codes for CASSWDRVNEKLFF.

This clone came up once. A read error may explain this, as a much larger clone is one base away. The gene calls are TRBV7-9 and TRBJ2-3; D possibly corresponds to TRBD1 (5 bases). This CDR3 spans 14 amino acids. Germline V gene sequence: CDR1 SEHNR, CDR2 FQNEAQ (reference sequence). The DNA of the CDR3 is TGTGCCGGCAGCTTAGATTCAGGGCAGCCTACGCAGTATTTT. It codes for CAGSLDSGQPTQYF. The whole variable domain, remainder taken from reference TRBV7-9 and TRBJ2-3, is DTGVSQNPRHKITKRGQNVTFRCDPISEHNRLYWYRQTLGQGPEFLTYFQNEAQLEKSRLLSDRFSAERPKGSFSTLEIQRTEQGDSAMYLCAGSLDSGQPTQYFGPGTRLTVL.

The chain is built from TRBV2 and TRBJ2-3; D is undetermined. Trimming removed 3 bases at V and 4 bases at J, with 8 bases between. The CDR3 totals 13 residues. Germline V gene lookup returns CDR1 SNHLY and CDR2 FYNNEI. The CDR3 bases are TGTGCCAGCAGTGACAATTTCGCAGATACGCAGTATTTT. As protein: CASSDNFADTQYF.

The J gene is TRBJ1-1, the V gene TRBV20-1; D possibly corresponds to TRBD1 (5 bases). The CDR3 totals 11 residues. V was pared by 5 bases and J by 6 bases, with 10 bases between. The germline gives CDR1 DFQATT, CDR2 SNEGSKA (reference sequence). The chain's CDR3 is CSAVRGAEAFF. In DNA, the CDR3 is TGCAGTGCTGTAAGGGGCGCTGAAGCTTTCTTT.

There are a few counts of this clone. V and J are TRBV30 and TRBJ2-1, with 10 nucleotides matching TRBD2. CDR1 is GTSNPN, CDR2 SVGIG, per germline (reference sequence). The length of the CDR3 is 16 residues. The V gene end was trimmed by 0 bases and the J gene end by 8 bases; junction bases not matched to a gene: 10. Here the CDR3 DNA reads TGTGCCTGGAGTGTTGCGGGTAGCGGGAGGATCGATGAGCAGTTCTTC. Protein product: CAWSVAGSGRIDEQFF.

On this clone: At one end, the junction sequence differs from germline, possibly due to a read error. The chain has TRBV28 and TRBJ2-7, with 11 nucleotides matching TRBD1. The CDR3 is 14 amino acids. Germline V gene lookup returns CDR1 MDHEN and CDR2 SYDVKM. As DNA, the CDR3 is TGTGCCAGCAGTCGCTCGAGCCTCCGGGACAGGGGGAACTTC. Amino acids: CASSRSSLRDRGNF.

Notes on this clone: Additional DNA sequences in this sample encode the identical CDR3. J is TRBJ1-3 and V is TRBV6-1; no clear D. The germline V and J ends were trimmed by 1 base and 0 bases, with 7 bases remaining between them. Germline values: CDR1 MNHNS, CDR2 SASEGT. This CDR3 comprises 15 residues. In DNA, the CDR3 is TGTGCCAGCAGTGAAGGCGGCTCCTCTGGAAACACCATATATTTT. Translation: CASSEGGSSGNTIYF.

V gene TRBV28 combines with J gene TRBJ2-7, with TRBD2 matching over 7 bases. CDR1 MDHEN and CDR2 SYDVKM come from the germline V gene. The V gene end was trimmed by 9 bases and the J gene end by 2 bases; junction bases not matched to a gene: 10. This CDR3 is 14 amino acids long. The CDR3 spells CASSRASGTYEQYF. The CDR3 DNA reads TGTGCCAGTTCAAGGGCTAGCGGAACCTACGAGCAGTACTTC.

V and J are TRBV6-1 and TRBJ1-5; D gene uncertain. The germline V and J ends were trimmed by 4 bases and 6 bases, with 13 bases remaining between them. This CDR3 has 14 amino acids. Germline CDR1 is MNHNS and CDR2 is SASEGT. The CDR3 bases are TGTGCCAGCAGTGCCGACCATTCCGGTCAGCCCCAGCATTTT. Its translation: CASSADHSGQPQHF.

This chain links TRBV2 with TRBJ1-5; D gene unclear. This CDR3 region has 18 residues. Trimming took 7 bases from V and 0 from J, leaving 22 bases between them. In germline, CDR1 is SNHLY, CDR2 FYNNEI. The CDR3 is CASTWPRDGPYSNQPQHF. For the CDR3, the DNA is TGTGCCAGCACCTGGCCGCGGGATGGACCTTATAGCAATCAGCCCCAGCATTTT.

This clone was detected only once. This rearrangement joins TRBV7-9 to TRBJ1-2, with TRBD1 identical over 7 bases. The CDR3 sequence is 13 residues long. Germline V gene data show CDR1 as SEHNR and CDR2 as FQNEAQ (reference sequence). Losses at the gene ends were 3 bases for V and 8 bases for J; bases not matched to a gene: 6. The CDR3 region has the DNA TGTGCCAGCAGCTTCGGGACAGCAACGGGCTACACCTTC. Translation gives CASSFGTATGYTF. The whole variable domain, filled in from reference TRBV7-9 and TRBJ1-2, reads DTGVSQNPRHKITKRGQNVTFRCDPISEHNRLYWYRQTLGQGPEFLTYFQNEAQLEKSRLLSDRFSAERPKGSFSTLEIQRTEQGDSAMYLCASSFGTATGYTFGSGTRLTVV.

The chain is built from TRBV27 and TRBJ2-7; D may correspond to TRBD1 or TRBD2 (7 bases each). Germline lookup yields CDR1 MNHEY and CDR2 SMNVEV (reference sequence). The CDR3 runs to 14 residues. The ends were cut back, 5 bases at V and 3 bases at J, with 14 bases in the middle. CDR3 nucleotides: TGTGCCAGCAGTCTTCAGGGGGGGTACTACGAGCAGTACTTC. Protein product: CASSLQGGYYEQYF.

CDR3 sequence reads: CASSLASARPTYEQYF. As DNA, the CDR3 is TGCGCCAGCAGCTTGGCCTCTGCAAGGCCGACCTACGAGCAGTACTTC. The chain has TRBV5-1 and TRBJ2-7; D unresolved. V was shortened by 0 bases and J by 2 bases, with 15 bases between the two germline ends. There are 16 residues in the CDR3. Germline V gene sequence: CDR1 SGHRS, CDR2 YFSETQ.

The chain links TRBV11-2 to TRBJ1-2; the D is unclear. The CDR3 spans 14 residues. V was clipped by 5 bases and J by 4 bases, with 14 bases between them. The germline CDR1 and CDR2 sequences are SGHAT and FQNNGV. The CDR3 region has the DNA TGTGCCAGCAGCCAAACAGTGTCTGGCTATGGCTACACCTTC. Translation: CASSQTVSGYGYTF.

J is TRBJ2-3 and V is TRBV7-2, with D perhaps matching TRBD1 (6 bases). The V end lost 3 bases, the J end lost 2 bases, and 9 bases lay between the germline ends. The length of the CDR3 is 14 residues. The V gene's germline CDR1 is SGHTA and CDR2 FQGNSA. The CDR3 loop reads CASSLQGTTDTQYF. The CDR3 region has the DNA TGTGCCAGCAGCTTGCAGGGGACCACAGATACGCAGTATTTT.

In the case of this clone: This sample also contains other DNA sequences that code for the same CDR3. The rearrangement links TRBV28 to TRBJ2-3; D is possibly TRBD2 (5 bases). The V gene's germline CDR1 is MDHEN and CDR2 SYDVKM. V lost 3 bases to trimming and J lost 6 bases, with 7 bases between them. The CDR3 spans 12 residues. CDR3 loop: CASSLIADTQYF. In nucleotides, the CDR3 is TGTGCCAGCAGTTTGATAGCGGATACGCAGTATTTT.

The chain carries TRBV9 and TRBJ2-7; D is perhaps TRBD2 (6 bases). Trimming left V 3 bases short and J 2 bases short, with 15 bases between. Germline V gene sequence: CDR1 SGDLS, CDR2 YYNGEE. CDR3 length: 15 amino acids. The CDR3 protein is CASSAQAGLTYEQYF. The CDR3 nucleotides read TGTGCCAGCAGCGCCCAAGCGGGCCTAACCTACGAGCAGTACTTC.

This clone was counted a few times. The V and J genes are TRBV2 and TRBJ2-7, with 9 bases that match TRBD2. J was trimmed by 1 base and V by 7 bases; bases with no gene match: 5. Germline V gene lookup returns CDR1 SNHLY and CDR2 FYNNEI. The CDR3 length is 14 residues. The CDR3 region is CASMLTSGSYEQYF. For the CDR3, the DNA is TGTGCCAGCATGTTGACTAGCGGTTCCTACGAGCAGTACTTC.

The rearrangement uses TRBV30 and TRBJ1-2, with 10 bases matching TRBD1. Trimming took 5 bases from V and 4 from J; bases not matched to a gene: 1. This CDR3 has 12 residues. Looked up from germline, CDR1 is GTSNPN and CDR2 is SVGIG (reference sequence). The CDR3 DNA follows: TGTGCCTGGGGACAGGGGGGCTATGGCTACACCTTC. Its protein product is CAWGQGGYGYTF.

CDR3 nucleotides: TGTGCCAGCACCGCGGACAGGGGAGAATATTCACCCCTCCACTTT. Its protein is CASTADRGEYSPLHF. This chain links TRBV5-4 with TRBJ1-6; the match to TRBD1 covers 9 bases. After removal of 6 bases from V and 8 bases from J, the junction contained 9 bases not matched to a gene. This CDR3 is built from 15 residues. CDR1 is SGHNT, CDR2 YYREEE, per germline (reference sequence).

The rearrangement joins TRBV18 to TRBJ2-7, with D perhaps matching TRBD1 or TRBD2 (6 bases each). The CDR3 runs to 13 residues. The V gene's germline CDR1 is KGHSH and CDR2 LQKENI. Trimming shortened V by 2 bases and J by 4 bases, and 9 bases separated the two germline ends. The CDR3 loop reads CASSPRGGYEQYF. The CDR3 DNA follows: TGTGCCAGCTCACCAAGAGGGGGGTACGAGCAGTACTTC. Full variable domain (rest looked up from reference TRBV18 and TRBJ2-7): NAGVMQNPRHLVRRRGQEARLRCSPMKGHSHVYWYRQLPEEGLKFMVYLQKENIIDESGMPKERFSAEFPKEGPSILRIQQVVRGDSAAYFCASSPRGGYEQYFGPGTRLTVT.